This is a list of T cell receptor beta chains from one sample in a study of cytomegalovirus exposure and HLA in healthy donors. Clones were read by immunoSEQ multiplex PCR, and TCRdb kept only the in-frame ones, dropping some. The table lists approximately 79,000 clones. The specimen sequenced was PBMCs. The origin of the receptors is a boy between 10 and 17 years old in good health and CMV-seronegative. CDR3s include the opening cysteine and the closing phenylalanine or tryptophan. D genes are given only for firm matches.

V gene,J gene,D gene,CDR3 protein,CDR3 DNA
TRBV6-5,TRBJ2-1,-,CASSYLGEQFF,TGTGCCAGCAGTTACTTGGGCGAGCAGTTCTTC
TRBV13,TRBJ2-7,TRBD1,CASSHHGDRVYEQYF,TGTGCCAGCAGCCACCATGGGGACAGAGTCTACGAGCAGTACTTC
TRBV7-3,TRBJ2-2,-,CASSPMGPPTNTGELFF,TGTGCCAGCAGCCCAATGGGGCCGCCTACGAACACCGGGGAGCTGTTTTTT
TRBV7-8,TRBJ1-6,TRBD1,CASSPRTGTQSPLHF,TGTGCCAGCAGCCCGCGGACAGGGACGCAATCACCCCTCCACTTT
TRBV6-6,TRBJ1-2,TRBD1,CASSYSVTGGLNTF,TGTGCCAGCAGTTACTCGGTGACAGGGGGATTAAACACCTTC
TRBV9,TRBJ1-5,-,CASSVAGGNQPQHF,TGTGCCAGCAGCGTAGCAGGCGGCAATCAGCCCCAGCATTTT
TRBV6-1,TRBJ1-1,-,CASSEPGNMNTEAFF,TGTGCCAGCAGTGAACCCGGGAATATGAACACTGAAGCTTTCTTT
TRBV29-1,TRBJ2-7,TRBD1,CSVDRGDEQYF,TGCAGCGTCGACAGGGGGGACGAGCAGTACTTC
TRBV9,TRBJ2-1,-,CASSAPSSLQFF,TGTGCCAGCAGCGCCCCTAGCTCCTTGCAGTTCTTC
TRBV5-4,TRBJ1-1,-,CASSLEPAGDTEDFF,TGTGCCAGCAGCTTGGAACCGGCGGGGGACACTGAAGATTTCTTT
TRBV7-7,TRBJ2-5,TRBD1,CASSPDDRATRLTQYF,TGTGCCAGCAGTCCCGACGACAGGGCGACAAGATTGACCCAGTACTTC
TRBV6-5,TRBJ1-4,TRBD1,CASSDDRADEKLFF,TGTGCCAGCAGTGACGACAGGGCGGATGAAAAACTGTTTTTT
TRBV5-1,TRBJ2-7,-,CASSLVGGGLGEQYF,TGCGCCAGCAGCTTGGTGGGGGGGGGCCTGGGAGAGCAGTACTTC
TRBV28,TRBJ1-5,TRBD1,CASSPRIGTGAHQPQHF,TGTGCCAGCAGTCCGAGAATCGGGACAGGGGCCCATCAGCCCCAGCATTTT
TRBV19,TRBJ1-1,-,CASSLRTGTEAFF,TGTGCCAGTAGTCTTCGAACGGGGACTGAAGCTTTCTTT
TRBV5-6,TRBJ2-7,TRBD2,CASSLTSENYEQYF,TGTGCCAGCAGCTTGACTAGCGAGAACTACGAGCAGTACTTC
TRBV18,TRBJ2-5,TRBD1,CASSPTPQGETQYF,TGTGCCAGCTCACCGACCCCACAGGGGGAGACCCAGTACTTC
TRBV30,TRBJ1-6,-,CAWSVRGYNSPLHF,TGTGCCTGGAGTGTTAGGGGCTATAATTCACCCCTACACTTT
TRBV18,TRBJ2-7,-,CASSPRGKTYEQYF,TGTGCCAGCTCACCCAGAGGGAAAACTTACGAGCAGTACTTC
TRBV10-3,TRBJ1-5,-,CAISESNRVDNQPQHF,TGTGCCATCAGTGAGTCGAACAGGGTTGACAATCAGCCCCAGCATTTT
TRBV5-1,TRBJ2-3,-,CASSLSTARASTDTQYF,TGCGCCAGCAGCTTGTCGACAGCGAGAGCTAGCACAGATACGCAGTATTTT
TRBV30,TRBJ1-1,TRBD1,CAWREDGTGNTEAFF,TGTGCCTGGAGAGAAGACGGGACAGGGAACACTGAAGCTTTCTTT
TRBV7-8,TRBJ2-7,TRBD2,CASSSVGLALNNEQYF,TGTGCCAGCAGCTCCGTGGGACTAGCGTTAAACAACGAGCAGTACTTC
TRBV6-1,TRBJ2-2,TRBD2,CASSVSGGSLTGELFF,TGTGCCAGCAGTGTAAGCGGGGGGTCTCTCACCGGGGAGCTGTTTTTT
TRBV6-6,TRBJ1-2,TRBD1,CASSYSGQGRDYGYTF,TGTGCCAGCAGTTACTCGGGACAGGGCCGTGACTATGGCTACACCTTC
TRBV18,TRBJ2-1,-,CASSPTRGEQFF,TGTGCCAGCTCCCCTACTCGGGGTGAGCAGTTCTTC
TRBV29-1,TRBJ2-5,TRBD2,CSVVESGVRHQYF,TGCAGCGTTGTTGAGAGCGGGGTGCGTCACCAGTACTTC
TRBV30,TRBJ2-7,-,CAWSPSSGYEQYF,TGTGCCTGGAGTCCGAGCAGCGGTTACGAGCAGTACTTC
TRBV6-6,TRBJ2-3,TRBD1,CASRKMTGGDTQYF,TGTGCCAGCAGGAAAATGACAGGGGGTGATACGCAGTATTTT
TRBV10-3,TRBJ2-7,-,CAISDAGNREQYF,TGTGCCATCAGTGACGCCGGGAACCGGGAGCAGTACTTC
TRBV4-1,TRBJ2-7,TRBD1,CASSQGTGHEQYF,TGCGCCAGCAGCCAAGGGACAGGACACGAGCAGTACTTC
TRBV18,TRBJ2-1,TRBD2,CASSPDGTSGRRWFF,TGTGCCAGCTCACCCGATGGGACTAGCGGGAGGAGGTGGTTCTTC
TRBV4-1,TRBJ1-2,-,CASSQTAGLGYTF,TGCGCCAGCAGCCAGACAGCAGGGCTTGGCTACACCTTC
TRBV5-5,TRBJ1-1,-,CASSLLSGRDTEAFF,TGTGCCAGCAGCTTATTATCGGGCAGGGACACTGAAGCTTTCTTT
TRBV2,TRBJ2-7,-,CASSVTPYEQYF,TGTGCCAGCAGTGTGACACCCTACGAGCAGTACTTC
TRBV29-1,TRBJ1-2,-,CSAERDGYTF,TGCAGCGCCGAAAGAGATGGCTACACCTTC
TRBV30,TRBJ1-2,-,CALTGPYGYTF,TGTGCCCTAACAGGGCCCTATGGCTACACCTTC
TRBV6-1,TRBJ2-7,TRBD2,CASSEEIGTTSYEQYF,TGTGCCAGCAGTGAAGAGATAGGGACTACCTCCTACGAGCAGTACTTC
TRBV4-3,TRBJ2-7,TRBD2,CASSQDLAGVGEQYF,TGCGCCAGCAGCCAAGACCTAGCGGGAGTAGGCGAGCAGTACTTC
TRBV10-3,TRBJ2-7,TRBD1,CAISMGQLQYF,TGTGCCATCAGCATGGGACAGCTCCAGTACTTC
TRBV9,TRBJ2-5,TRBD2,CASSSGTSGGASQETQYF,TGTGCCAGCAGCTCCGGGACTAGCGGGGGGGCGAGCCAAGAGACCCAGTACTTC